The 28 T cell receptor beta chains listed next were all sequenced from one sample in a study of T cell responses to AZD1222 COVID-19 vaccine. The table came from immunoSEQ multiplex PCR; TCRdb's copy has only in-frame clones and leaves some out. The repertoire holds some 140,000 clones, 70% to 90% seen once, with about 1.9% in the top ten. Sample: peripheral blood, taken on day 0 of AZD1222 vaccination. These receptors originate from an adult in good health.

The V gene is TRBV12-3 or TRBV12-4, the J gene TRBJ2-7; possibly TRBD1 for D (5 bases). V dropped 9 bases and J dropped 9 bases, with 21 bases sitting between them. The CDR3 is 13 residues long. CDR3 sequence: CASRTPNSLGQYF. The CDR3 coding sequence is TGTGCCAGTAGGACACCTAATAGTCTGGGGCAGTACTTC.

The chain links TRBV11-2 to TRBJ1-1; a weak D match, TRBD1 (5 bases). Germline V gives CDR1 SGHAT, CDR2 FQNNGV. The CDR3 is made up of 12 amino acids. V shed 6 bases and J shed 7 bases, with 12 bases lying between them. This chain's CDR3 is CASSVKGNEAFF. The CDR3 DNA reads TGTGCCAGCAGTGTTAAGGGGAATGAAGCTTTCTTT.

The chain has TRBV28 and TRBJ2-7; D gene ambiguous. Germline CDR1 is MDHEN and CDR2 is SYDVKM. CDR3 length: 15 amino acids. Deletions cut 6 bases from V and 7 bases from J, with 22 bases between. The CDR3 is CASRAPGSLDREQYF. In DNA form, the CDR3 reads TGTGCCAGCAGAGCACCCGGCTCCCTAGATCGGGAGCAGTACTTC.

CDR3 loop: CASGTNQPQHF. The DNA of the CDR3 is TGTGCCAGTGGTACAAATCAGCCCCAGCATTTT. The genes are TRBV19 and TRBJ1-5; D uncertain. The V end was cut by 8 bases, the J end by 4 bases, with 6 bases between. The CDR3 is 11 residues long. Germline V gives CDR1 LNHDA, CDR2 SQIVND (reference sequence).

This chain links TRBV18 with TRBJ2-2; D gene ambiguous. Germline assignment: CDR1 KGHSH and CDR2 LQKENI. The CDR3 totals 15 residues. Trimming shortened V by 3 bases and J by 5 bases, and 13 bases separated the two germline ends. The CDR3 sequence is CASSPQVIGTGELFF. CDR3 DNA sequence: TGTGCCAGCTCACCTCAAGTAATCGGGACCGGGGAGCTGTTTTTT.

The rearrangement joins TRBV20-1 to TRBJ1-1; weak D call: TRBD1 (5 bases). The V end was cut by 5 bases, the J end by 11 bases, with 12 bases between. The CDR3 loop spans 10 amino acids. CDR1 is DFQATT, CDR2 SNEGSKA, per germline (reference sequence). CDR3 DNA sequence: TGCAGTGCTGAGCGAGGGGAGGCTTTCTTT. Its translation is CSAERGEAFF.

Of note for this clone: One end of the junction is discordant with germline, which a read error may explain. The V and J genes are TRBV7-6 and TRBJ1-5, with D maybe TRBD1 (5 bases). Germline V gene sequence: CDR1 SGHVS, CDR2 FNYEAQ. CDR3 size: 15 residues. CDR3 DNA: TGTGCCAGCACCTTAAGCAGGGATAGCAATCAGCCCCAGCATTTT. As protein: CASTLSRDSNQPQHF. The variable domain in full, completed from reference TRBV7-6 and TRBJ1-5, reads GAGVSQSPRYKVTKRGQDVALRCDPISGHVSLYWYRQALGQGPEFLTYFNYEAQQDKSGLPNDRFSAERPEGSISTLTIQRTEQRDSAMYRCASTLSRDSNQPQHFGDGTRLSIL.

The chain is built from TRBV2 and TRBJ1-2; maybe TRBD1 (5 bases). This CDR3 is built from 14 residues. V was cut by 2 bases and J by 2 bases, with 9 bases left in between. CDR1 is SNHLY, CDR2 FYNNEI, per germline. CDR3: CASSETRANYGYTF. CDR3 DNA sequence: TGTGCCAGCAGTGAAACCAGGGCCAACTATGGCTACACCTTC.

The rearrangement links TRBV5-3 to TRBJ1-1; D gene uncertain. TRBV5-3 is an ORF; its function is uncertain. The V end lost 4 bases, the J end lost 1 base, and 14 bases lay between the germline ends. The length of the CDR3 is 15 residues. CDR3 DNA sequence: TGTGCCAGAAGCCCCGGACCTTTCTGGAACACTGAAGCTTTCTTT. This codes for CARSPGPFWNTEAFF.

The chain combines TRBV3-1 (or the pseudogene TRBV3-2) with TRBJ2-1; the D is unclear. From germline, CDR1 is LGHDT and CDR2 YNNKEL (reference sequence). Trimming left V 0 bases short and J 10 bases short, with 10 bases between. The CDR3 is 13 residues long. The chain's CDR3 is CASSQDTRYEQFF. The CDR3 nucleotides are TGTGCCAGCAGCCAAGATACAAGATACGAGCAGTTCTTC.

The J gene is TRBJ1-4, the V gene TRBV7-9; D perhaps matches TRBD1 (5 bases). From germline, CDR1 is SEHNR and CDR2 FQNEAQ (reference sequence). Trimming shortened V by 0 bases and J by 0 bases, and 11 bases separated the two germline ends. This CDR3 contains 17 residues. CDR3 sequence: CASSLAGQLATNEKLFF. For the CDR3, the DNA is TGTGCCAGCAGCTTAGCGGGGCAGCTTGCAACTAATGAAAAACTGTTTTTT.

The chain recombines TRBV7-3 with TRBJ2-5, with unresolved D. The CDR3 has 16 residues. CDR1 SGHTA and CDR2 FQGTGA come from the germline V gene. The germline V and J ends were trimmed by 2 bases and 1 base, with 14 bases remaining between them. CDR3 amino acids: CASSLDGWSGQETQYF. As DNA, the CDR3 is TGTGCCAGCAGCTTAGATGGGTGGAGTGGCCAAGAGACCCAGTACTTC. The entire variable domain, with the rest obtained from reference TRBV7-3 and TRBJ2-5, is as follows: GAGVSQTPSNKVTEKGKYVELRCDPISGHTALYWYRQSLGQGPEFLIYFQGTGAADDSGLPNDRFFAVRPEGSVSTLKIQRTERGDSAVYLCASSLDGWSGQETQYFGPGTRLLVL.

J is TRBJ1-2 and V is TRBV12-3 or TRBV12-4; D is uncertain. This CDR3 is built from 12 residues. Trimming took off 5 bases at V and 1 base at J, with 5 bases between the two ends. DNA for the CDR3: TGTGCCAGCAGTCCCCGTAACTATGGCTACACCTTC. It yields the protein CASSPRNYGYTF.

This clone was detected only once. The V and J genes are TRBV9 and TRBJ2-5; D might be TRBD1 or TRBD2, each matching 5 bases. There are 14 residues in the CDR3. Trimming pared 3 bases from V and 0 bases from J, leaving 9 bases between. CDR1 and CDR2 from the germline V gene are SGDLS and YYNGEE. The CDR3 protein is CASSGGTDQETQYF. For the CDR3, the DNA is TGTGCCAGCAGCGGGGGGACCGACCAAGAGACCCAGTACTTC.

The gene calls are TRBV7-2 and TRBJ2-2; D call uncertain. In germline, CDR1 is SGHTA, CDR2 FQGNSA. V lost 0 bases, J lost 1 base, and 9 bases lay in between. CDR3 length: 16 residues. The chain's CDR3 is CASSLAGNRNTGELFF. In DNA, the CDR3 is TGTGCCAGCAGCTTAGCGGGGAACAGGAACACCGGGGAGCTGTTTTTT. The complete variable domain, with remaining parts taken from reference TRBV7-2 and TRBJ2-2, reads GAGVSQSPSNKVTEKGKDVELRCDPISGHTALYWYRQSLGQGLEFLIYFQGNSAPDKSGLPSDRFSAERTGGSVSTLTIQRTQQEDSAVYLCASSLAGNRNTGELFFGEGSRLTVL.

The chain couples TRBV5-1 to TRBJ2-2, with 7 bases matching TRBD1. After removal of 0 bases from V and 6 bases from J, the junction contained 5 bases not matched to a gene. Per germline, CDR1 SGHRS and CDR2 YFSETQ. The CDR3 runs 15 residues. The CDR3 region has the DNA TGCGCCAGCAGCTTGGGGACAGGTGGTTCCGGGGAGCTGTTTTTT. It yields the protein CASSLGTGGSGELFF.

This chain links TRBV28 with TRBJ2-1; either TRBD1 or TRBD2 may fit D (6 bases each). Germline V gene lookup returns CDR1 MDHEN and CDR2 SYDVKM. This CDR3 comprises 17 residues. The germline V and J ends were trimmed by 2 bases and 4 bases, with 18 bases remaining between them. The CDR3 protein is CASSLGGLGLPYNEQFF. CDR3 coding DNA: TGTGCCAGCAGTTTAGGGGGGCTCGGGCTCCCGTACAATGAGCAGTTCTTC.

This chain joins TRBV14 and TRBJ2-7; 9 nucleotides match TRBD1. The CDR3 totals 15 residues. Germline V lookup: CDR1 SGHDN, CDR2 FVKESK. The V gene end was trimmed by 1 base and the J gene end by 8 bases; junction bases not matched to a gene: 9. In DNA, the CDR3 is TGTGCCAGCAGCCAAGGGGCGGGACAGGGTACGAAGCAGTACTTC. Protein: CASSQGAGQGTKQYF.

V usage is TRBV6-5 and J usage is TRBJ1-5, with D tentatively TRBD1 (6 bases). V shed 6 bases and J shed 9 bases, with 18 bases lying between them. There are 14 residues in the CDR3. Germline V CDR1 and CDR2: MNHEY, SVGAGI. CDR3: CASRPQGNIRPQHF. CDR3 sequence (DNA): TGTGCCAGCAGACCACAGGGAAATATTAGGCCCCAGCATTTT.

The V call is TRBV7-2, the J call TRBJ2-1, with TRBD1 identical over 9 bases. Germline V gene lookup returns CDR1 SGHTA and CDR2 FQGNSA. The CDR3 covers 18 residues. After removal of 5 bases from V and 0 bases from J, the junction contained 11 bases not matched to a gene. The CDR3 bases are TGTGCCAGCAGCCCCGGACAGGGGTCATCATTCTCCTACAATGAGCAGTTCTTC. Its protein product is CASSPGQGSSFSYNEQFF.

The chain carries TRBV5-4 and TRBJ1-5; D ambiguous. CDR3 length: 15 residues. The germline V gene encodes CDR1 SGHNT and CDR2 YYREEE (reference sequence). V was trimmed by 3 bases and J by 1 base, leaving 11 bases between them. CDR3 DNA: TGTGCCAGCAGCTCCGACCCGGGCAGCAATCAGCCCCAGCATTTT. This gives the protein CASSSDPGSNQPQHF.

The chain couples TRBV7-9 to TRBJ2-7, with 10 bases lining up with TRBD2. From germline, CDR1 is SEHNR and CDR2 FQNEAQ (reference sequence). V gave up 5 bases and J gave up 4 bases; unmatched junction bases: 5. This CDR3 has 14 amino acids. Written as DNA, the CDR3 is TGTGCCAGCAGCCCCCGGACTAGCGGTTACGAGCAGTACTTC. This encodes CASSPRTSGYEQYF.

The chain employs TRBV18 and TRBJ1-1, with D maybe TRBD1 (6 bases). The germline V and J ends were trimmed by 2 bases and 1 base, with 14 bases remaining between them. The germline CDR1 and CDR2 sequences are KGHSH and LQKENI. CDR3 length: 16 residues. The CDR3 spells CASSPGRGLSNTEAFF. The CDR3, as DNA: TGTGCCAGCTCACCAGGGCGGGGGCTATCGAACACTGAAGCTTTCTTT.

The genes are TRBV5-1 and TRBJ2-7, with D possibly matching TRBD2 (5 bases). From germline, CDR1 is SGHRS and CDR2 YFSETQ. The V and J ends lost 2 bases and 3 bases respectively, with 12 bases between them. This CDR3 region has 14 residues. The CDR3 is CASSLLGGGYEQYF. CDR3 in DNA: TGCGCCAGCAGCTTACTAGGAGGAGGCTACGAGCAGTACTTC. The full variable domain, its missing parts supplied by reference TRBV5-1 and TRBJ2-7, is KAGVTQTPRYLIKTRGQQVTLSCSPISGHRSVSWYQQTPGQGLQFLFEYFSETQRNKGNFPGRFSGRQFSNSRSEMNVSTLELGDSALYLCASSLLGGGYEQYFGPGTRLTVT.

The V gene is TRBV7-2, the J gene TRBJ1-1; D is unclear. The CDR3 totals 12 residues. From germline, CDR1 is SGHTA and CDR2 FQGNSA. Between the trimmed V and J ends, which lost 6 bases and 7 bases, there was a span of 12 bases. The CDR3 bases are TGTGCCAGCAGTCCTCCGACTTATGAAGCTTTCTTT. Translating it yields CASSPPTYEAFF. Combining the CDR3 with reference TRBV7-2 and TRBJ1-1 gives the whole variable domain GAGVSQSPSNKVTEKGKDVELRCDPISGHTALYWYRQSLGQGLEFLIYFQGNSAPDKSGLPSDRFSAERTGGSVSTLTIQRTQQEDSAVYLCASSPPTYEAFFGQGTRLTVV.

V gene TRBV19 combines with J gene TRBJ1-5, with a possible D match to TRBD1 (5 bases). Germline CDR1 and CDR2: LNHDA and SQIVND (reference sequence). The V and J ends lost 3 bases and 3 bases respectively, with 39 bases between them. The CDR3 extends over 24 amino acids. The CDR3 spells CASSIYLSSQFEAGLVTINQPQHF. The CDR3 nucleotides read TGTGCCAGTAGTATTTATTTATCTTCCCAGTTTGAGGCAGGGTTAGTTACTATCAATCAGCCCCAGCATTTT.

CDR3 nucleotides: TGCGCCAGCAGCTTGAAAGATACGCAGTATTTT. It translates to CASSLKDTQYF. The chain employs TRBV5-1 and TRBJ2-3; no clear D. Deletions cut 1 base from V and 5 bases from J, with 2 bases between. Germline CDR1 is SGHRS and CDR2 is YFSETQ. This CDR3 is 11 amino acids long.

This rearrangement joins TRBV30 to TRBJ1-3; a weak D match, TRBD1 (5 bases). The CDR3 is 15 residues long. Germline CDR1 is GTSNPN and CDR2 is SVGIG (reference sequence). V was shortened by 2 bases and J by 9 bases, with 20 bases between the two germline ends. In DNA, the CDR3 is TGTGCCTGGAGTCCTTCCGGGACCCCCCGGGGCACCATATATTTT. Protein: CAWSPSGTPRGTIYF.